This record covers a single T cell receptor beta chain. The repertoire was sequenced with immunoSEQ multiplex PCR; TCRdb's copy has only in-frame clones and lacks some. The table records 70,000 to 90,000 clones, 90% to 95% of them present only once. These data come from a study of T cell changes during pregnancy in multiple sclerosis. The input for sequencing was peripheral blood, taken in the first trimester of pregnancy. This clonotype was obtained from a female donor with multiple sclerosis, enrolled in a pregnancy study.

CDR3 DNA sequence: TGTGCCAGCAGCTTGCGGGAGAATCAGCCCCAGCATTTT. As protein: CASSLRENQPQHF. The rearrangement links TRBV7-9 to TRBJ1-5; no clear D. V was shortened by 3 bases and J by 4 bases, with 7 bases between the two germline ends. Germline V gene lookup returns CDR1 SEHNR and CDR2 FQNEAQ (reference sequence). The CDR3 length is 13 residues.